This TCR beta chain came from a study of vaccination and CD4 T cells after COVID-19. Study-level information: Blood was drawn a median around 72 days post second dose, range 14 to 241. Overlapping spike pools from SARS-CoV-2 and HCoV-NL63, HCoV-OC43 and HCoV-229E served as culture stimuli.

A word on this clonotype: Its cognate antigen is unknown.

Germline V gene lookup returns CDR1 SGHTA and CDR2 FQGNSA. This CDR3 region has 17 residues. Trimming stripped 3 bases from V and 1 base from J, with 16 bases between. Treatment described: approximately nine-day PBMC culture with coronavirus spike peptide pools or control peptides (ViraFEST assay). Under the ViraFEST approach, antigen-specific T cells were expanded with peptide pools and TCRs subsequently sequenced. At the Johns Hopkins FTIC core, DNA taken from cultured CD4+ T cells was sequenced by way of the Oncomine TCR Beta short-read assay. MiXCR, applied by TCRdb to the PCR reads, yields one record per CDR3 protein. In the table there are roughly 10,000 distinct CDR3 sequences, over 25% of which are singletons.

This chain uses TRBV7-2 with TRBJ2-4, with TRBD1 as a possible D gene (6 bases). The sample was CD4+ T cells from blood, cultured in vitro, taken after SARS-CoV-2 vaccination. The source is a human donor who had recovered from COVID-19. The chain's CDR3 is CASSLGDPGGAKNIQYF. Written as DNA, the CDR3 is TGTGCCAGCAGCTTGGGGGATCCTGGGGGCGCCAAAAACATTCAGTACTTC.